Sequencing of this TCR beta chain was carried out in a study of cytomegalovirus exposure and HLA in healthy donors. Germline V gene data show CDR1 as LGHNA and CDR2 as YSLEER. V was pared by 0 bases and J by 10 bases, with 14 bases of the junction left unmatched. The CDR3 loop spans 17 amino acids. A multiplex PCR was run with 60 Vbeta primers and 13 Jbeta primers. Libraries were prepared by immunoSEQ multiplex PCR; TCRdb keeps only in-frame clonotypes and omits some of them. The table gives about 210,000 clones; the top ten clones make up about 0.9% of it. Sequenced input: PBMCs. The receptor was derived from a woman in her thirties in good health and CMV-seropositive. V gene TRBV4-3 combines with J gene TRBJ2-3; TRBD1 aligns across 9 bases. The CDR3 bases are TGCGCCAGCAGCCAAGATAGTAGGACAGGGGTAGGCCTGGCGCAGTATTTT. Translated: CASSQDSRTGVGLAQYF.